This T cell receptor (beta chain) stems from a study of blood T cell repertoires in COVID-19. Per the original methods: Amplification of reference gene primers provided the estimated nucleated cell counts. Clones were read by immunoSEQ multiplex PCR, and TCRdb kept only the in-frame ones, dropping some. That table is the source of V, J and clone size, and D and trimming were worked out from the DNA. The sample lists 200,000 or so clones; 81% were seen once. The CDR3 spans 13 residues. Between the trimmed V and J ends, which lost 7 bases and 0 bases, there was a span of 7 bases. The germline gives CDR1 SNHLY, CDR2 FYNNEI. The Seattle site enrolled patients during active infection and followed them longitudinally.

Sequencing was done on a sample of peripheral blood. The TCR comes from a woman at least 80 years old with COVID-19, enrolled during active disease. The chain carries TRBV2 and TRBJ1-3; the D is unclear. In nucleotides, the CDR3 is TGTGCCAGCATTAATTACTCTGGAAACACCATATATTTT. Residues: CASINYSGNTIYF.